The source of this T cell receptor (beta chain) is a study of cytomegalovirus exposure and HLA in healthy donors. General study points: The authors later found most CMV-associated TCR beta chains appeared HLA-restricted.

The PCR contained 60 Vbeta and 13 Jbeta primers. The table came from immunoSEQ multiplex PCR; TCRdb's copy has only in-frame clones and leaves some out. The sample contains 150,000 to 200,000 clones, 80% of which appear only once. This CDR3 is 16 amino acids long. V lost 3 bases to trimming and J lost 0 bases, with 11 bases between them. Germline-derived CDR1 and CDR2 are MGHDK and SYGVNS. As for this clone: Antigen specificity is unknown.

The sample comprised PBMCs. The sequence was obtained from a woman aged 50 to 60 in good health and CMV-seropositive. The chain uses TRBV25-1 and TRBJ2-2; TRBD1 is a possible D gene (6 bases). Here the CDR3 DNA reads TGTGCCAGCAGTGATGAGGGGGAACCGAACACCGGGGAGCTGTTTTTT. Translated: CASSDEGEPNTGELFF.